Detailed here is one T cell receptor beta chain. The sequence runs out 3 residues before the end of the CDR3; the remainder is reconstructed from the germline J gene. These data come from a study of T cells in women clearing cervical HPV infection. The CDR3 runs to 14 residues. Germline V gene data show CDR1 as SNHLY and CDR2 as FYNNEI. Data came from immunoSEQ multiplex PCR; TCRdb stores just in-frame clones and leaves some out. The specimen's table records tens of thousands of clones. The receptor was derived from a woman aged 18-70 years with a cervical HPV16 infection that either progressed to CIN3+ or cleared (not recorded which). Sequenced sample: blood buffy coat. The V gene is TRBV2, the J gene TRBJ2-3, with D unresolved. CDR3 DNA, as far as it was read: TGTGCCAGCAGGCCTGACATAAACCAAGAGACG. Protein product: CASRPDINQET. The whole CDR3 reads CASRPDINQETQYF.